Only a few counts were recorded for the clone carrying this TCR beta chain. The CDR3 totals 17 residues. The V and J ends lost 2 bases and 2 bases, in that order; junction bases with no gene match: 11. Germline-derived CDR1 and CDR2 are MNHEY and SVGAGI. This entry comes from a study of CD4 and CD8 cells across lung adenocarcinoma regions. In TCRdb, the PCR reads were re-called with MiXCR into one record per CDR3 protein. The sample has fewer than 20,000 distinct CDR3 sequences, roughly half seen once; the top ten hold around 57%. Sequenced input: CD8+ T cells from the center of a lung tumor. The sequence was obtained from a female donor with lung adenocarcinoma. The CD4 and CD8 labels of this study may be unreliable. The chain joins TRBV6-5 to TRBJ2-5; 7 nucleotides match TRBD1. The DNA of the CDR3 is TGTGCCAGCAGTTACCAAGGTGGGACAGCAAAACAAGAGACCCAGTACTTC. Encoded protein: CASSYQGGTAKQETQYF.